The T cell receptor beta chain described here comes from a study of OX40 agonist ivuxolimab in advanced cancers. In the study overall: Partial responses were achieved by three patients, of whom one had hepatocellular carcinoma and two had cutaneous melanoma.

Study-wide results and caveats: More expanded clones were seen, on average, in CD8+ T cells than in CD4+.

This CDR3 is 16 amino acids long. V lost 1 base, J lost 2 bases, and 12 bases lay in between. The germline V gene has CDR1 LNHDA and CDR2 SQIVND (reference sequence). Blood got drawn at baseline, again on cycle 4 day 1, and then on cycle 7 day 1. Concerning this clone itself: Its specificity is unknown.

Profiling relied on immunoSEQ multiplex PCR, and the TCRdb table lists in-frame clones only, not all of them. The table has tens of thousands of clones, about 80% seen once. This receptor was taken from an adult with an advanced solid tumor such as melanoma, head and neck, liver or kidney cancer. Sequenced material: CD4+ or CD8+ T cells sorted from blood, taken in a trial of the OX40 agonist ivuxolimab. The V call is TRBV19, the J call TRBJ2-4; a weak D match, TRBD1 (6 bases). The CDR3 loop reads CASSIGETGTKNIQYF. In DNA, the CDR3 is TGTGCCAGTAGTATAGGAGAGACAGGTACCAAAAACATTCAGTACTTC.